This record looks at one T cell receptor beta chain sequence and its context. The antigen remains undetermined. Looked up from germline, CDR1 is SNHLY and CDR2 is FYNNEI. Trimming cost V 5 bases and J 10 bases, with 18 bases left between them. The CDR3 is 15 residues long. This specimen comes from a study of cytomegalovirus exposure and HLA in healthy donors. Study observations and caveats: Later genetic work tied a missense DCLRE1C variant to beta-chain V and J trimming. The study labeled more than 150 TCR beta chains cytomegalovirus-associated.

PCR amplification relied on 60 Vbeta primers (plus 13 Jbeta primers). Data came from immunoSEQ multiplex PCR; TCRdb stores just in-frame clones and leaves some out. The sample shows about 82,000 clones, about 77% of them seen only once. The source of this sequence is a man aged 45-65 years in good health and CMV-seronegative. Sample: PBMCs. The chain is built from TRBV2 and TRBJ1-6; D perhaps matches TRBD1 (5 bases). CDR3 region: CASSSRQGMGSPLHF. DNA of the CDR3: TGTGCCAGCAGTAGTCGCCAGGGAATGGGGTCACCCCTCCACTTT. Filled out from reference TRBV2 and TRBJ1-6, the complete variable domain reads EPEVTQTPSHQVTQMGQEVILRCVPISNHLYFYWYRQILGQKVEFLVSFYNNEISEKSEIFDDQFSVERPDGSNFTLKIRSTKLEDSAMYFCASSSRQGMGSPLHFGNGTRLTVT.